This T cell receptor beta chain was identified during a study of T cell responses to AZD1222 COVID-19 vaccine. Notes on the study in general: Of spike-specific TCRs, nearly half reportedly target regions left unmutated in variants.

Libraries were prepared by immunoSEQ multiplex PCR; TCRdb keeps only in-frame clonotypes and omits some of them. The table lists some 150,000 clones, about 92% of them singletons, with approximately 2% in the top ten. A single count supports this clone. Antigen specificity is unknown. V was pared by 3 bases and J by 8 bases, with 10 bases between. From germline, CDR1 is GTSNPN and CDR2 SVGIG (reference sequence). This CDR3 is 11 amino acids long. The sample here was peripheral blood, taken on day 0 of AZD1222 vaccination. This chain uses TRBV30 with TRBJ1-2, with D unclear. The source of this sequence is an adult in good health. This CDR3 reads CAWRDIWGYTF. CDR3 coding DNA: TGTGCCTGGAGGGATATTTGGGGCTACACCTTC.